A selection of T cell receptor beta chains follows, all from one sample in a study of T cells in Graves' hyperthyroidism and ophthalmopathy. In TCRdb, the multiplex PCR reads were re-called with MiXCR into one record per CDR3 protein. The sample lists more than 300,000 distinct CDR3 sequences, about 18% seen once, with 35% to 50% in the top ten. Sequenced: blood. These TCRs come from a man in his late teens or twenties with Graves' ophthalmopathy. The CDR3 runs from the conserved cysteine through the conserved F or W. D genes are given only for firm matches. Only some rows state a clone size, as once, few, many or a class for expanded clones.

d_call j_call clone_size v_call cdr3_nt cdr3_aa
. TRBJ2-1 many TRBV5-1 TGCGCCAGCAGCCCCGATCTGGGGAATGAGCAGTTCTTC CASSPDLGNEQFF
. TRBJ2-7 many TRBV3-1 TGTGCCAGCAGCCATAACTACGAGCAGTACTTC CASSHNYEQYF
. TRBJ2-1 many TRBV5-1 TGCGCCAGCAGCTTGTTAGCCCAGCCGGATGAGCAGTTCTTC CASSLLAQPDEQFF
TRBD1 TRBJ1-1 few TRBV7-9 TGTGCCAGCAGAACAGGGGGACAGGGGCTATCTGAAGCTTTCTTT CASRTGGQGLSEAFF
. TRBJ1-1 few TRBV9 TGTGCCAGCAGCGTAGTCAGTGACACTGAAGCTTTCTTT CASSVVSDTEAFF
TRBD2 TRBJ2-7 many TRBV11-2 TGTGCCAGCAGCTTGCTAGCGACGGGGGGGGGAGCCGAGCAGTACTTC CASSLLATGGGAEQYF
. TRBJ1-1 many TRBV2 TGTGCCAGCAGTGGCGAGAACACTGAAGCTTTCTTT CASSGENTEAFF
. TRBJ2-5 many TRBV10-3 TGTGCCATCAGTGAGGTGGCCCCAGCGTCAGAGACCCAGTACTTC CAISEVAPASETQYF
. TRBJ1-2 many TRBV2 TGTGCCAGCAGAAAGGCACCCGACGGCAACTATGGCTACACCTTC CASRKAPDGNYGYTF
. TRBJ1-5 . TRBV5-1 TGCGCCAGCAGCTCCCATGGCAATAGCAATCAGCCCCAGCATTTT CASSSHGNSNQPQHF
TRBD2 TRBJ2-2 few TRBV28 TGTGCCAGCAGTTCGCGAGCGGGGGGGCACACCGGGGAGCTGTTTTTT CASSSRAGGHTGELFF
. TRBJ2-3 many TRBV3-1 TGTGCCAGCAGCCAAGAATGGGGGGGGGCTGTCAGGGTGGATACGCAGTATTTT CASSQEWGGAVRVDTQYF
TRBD2 TRBJ2-1 few TRBV24-1 TGTGCCACCAGTGATTTCGGGGCGGGGGGCGCCTACAATGAGCAGTTCTTC CATSDFGAGGAYNEQFF
. TRBJ2-7 . TRBV7-9 TGTGCCAGCAGCTTACAATCGGGCTCCTACGAGCAGTACTTC CASSLQSGSYEQYF
. TRBJ2-3 many TRBV20-1 TGCAGTGCCAGGAGGGGCCCGGGAACAGATACGCAGTATTTT CSARRGPGTDTQYF
TRBD2 TRBJ2-7 many TRBV3-1 TGTGCCAGCAGCCTCGGGGGGTATCGCTACGAGCAGTACTTC CASSLGGYRYEQYF
. TRBJ1-2 many TRBV3-1 TGTGCCAGCAGCCAAGATCGTGGGATTTATGGCTACACCTTC CASSQDRGIYGYTF
. TRBJ1-2 . TRBV19 TGTGCCAGTAGTGCGGGGCCGGGCAATGGCTACACCTTC CASSAGPGNGYTF
TRBD2 TRBJ2-3 . TRBV20-1 TGCAGTGTTGAGCGGGGGGGCGGTACAGATACGCAGTATTTT CSVERGGGTDTQYF
. TRBJ2-3 many TRBV9 TGTGCCAGCAGCTCCCGGGACACGAAGAGCACAGATACGCAGTATTTT CASSSRDTKSTDTQYF
. TRBJ1-5 . TRBV6-4 TGTGCCAGCAGTCAAACCGGGACCCGGGGTCAGCCCCAGCATTTT CASSQTGTRGQPQHF
. TRBJ2-3 many TRBV27 TGTGCCAGCAGTTCCCCATCCACAGATACGCAGTATTTT CASSSPSTDTQYF
TRBD2 TRBJ2-3 many TRBV20-1 TGCAGTGCTAGTCGGACTAGGAGAGGCACAGATACGCAGTATTTT CSASRTRRGTDTQYF
. TRBJ2-1 many TRBV5-5 TGTGCCAGCAGCTTAGGGGGGACAGTCCCAATCGAGGAGCAGTTCTTC CASSLGGTVPIEEQFF
TRBD2 TRBJ2-7 . TRBV7-6 TGTGCCAGCAGCCCTCTAGCGGGGGGGCCCTCCGAGCAGTACTTC CASSPLAGGPSEQYF
. TRBJ1-1 many TRBV10-3 TGTGCCATCAGTCCTGACATAATGAACACTGAAGCTTTCTTT CAISPDIMNTEAFF
TRBD1 TRBJ1-2 few TRBV29-1 TGCAGCGGTGGGGGTGGGGACAGGGAAGGCCCAAGTCATGGCTACACCTTC CSGGGGDREGPSHGYTF
. TRBJ1-2 many TRBV2 TGTGCCAGCAGTCGGGACACCCGAGCGGGCTACACCTTC CASSRDTRAGYTF
TRBD2 TRBJ2-1 . TRBV11-2 TGTGCCAACAGCCCTAAGACTAGCGGGGAATACAATGAGCAGTTCTTC CANSPKTSGEYNEQFF
. TRBJ1-5 . TRBV28 TGTGCCAGCAGTTTATCCTTTCAATCGCCCCAGCATTTT CASSLSFQSPQHF
. TRBJ2-2 many TRBV5-1 TGTGCCAGCAGCTTACAGGGCGCGAACACCGGGGAGCTGTTTTTT CASSLQGANTGELFF
. TRBJ2-4 few TRBV2 TGTGCCAGCGGTGGGACCGAAAACATTCAGTACTTC CASGGTENIQYF
TRBD1 TRBJ1-6 . TRBV13 TGTGCCAGCAGCCAGACAGGGAATAATTCACCCCTCCACTTT CASSQTGNNSPLHF
. TRBJ1-1 many TRBV7-9 TGTGCCAGCAGCTTCCCCCAGGGCCGTCCTGAAGCTTTCTTT CASSFPQGRPEAFF
. TRBJ2-7 . TRBV7-2 TGTGCCAGCAGCTTAGTCGGCAGGCCCCTAGAGCAGTACTTC CASSLVGRPLEQYF
. TRBJ1-6 . TRBV6-1 TGTGCCAGCAGTGAAGCTGCCAATTCACCCCTCCACTTT CASSEAANSPLHF
TRBD2 TRBJ2-1 once TRBV24-1 TGTGCCACCAGTGATTTGGGAGGCGGGGGGCGGGGTGAGCAGTTCTTC CATSDLGGGGRGEQFF
. TRBJ2-1 many TRBV7-8 TGTGCCAGCAGCCGGAGGGGCAATGAGCAGTTCTTC CASSRRGNEQFF
. TRBJ1-5 many TRBV7-9 TGTGCCAGCAGCGCCCCCGGGGGGGTTCAGCCCCAGCATTTT CASSAPGGVQPQHF
. TRBJ2-5 many TRBV15 TGTGCCACCAGCAGAGATCCCGGACAGCAAGAGACCCAGTACTTC CATSRDPGQQETQYF
TRBD2 TRBJ2-5 . TRBV5-4 TGTGCCAGCAGCAACCTGCTAGCGGGGGGGCTCTACCAAGAGACCCAGTACTTC CASSNLLAGGLYQETQYF
. TRBJ2-2 . TRBV28 TGTGCCAGCCGACCCGGGACACCGAACACCGGGGAGCTGTTTTTT CASRPGTPNTGELFF
. TRBJ1-1 many TRBV3-1 TGTGCCAGCAGCCAAGCGGAGGGGAGGACTGAAGCTTTCTTT CASSQAEGRTEAFF
TRBD1 TRBJ2-7 . TRBV20-1 TGCAGTGCCTCCATTAGGACAGGGAATCACGAGCAGTACTTC CSASIRTGNHEQYF
. TRBJ2-7 many TRBV6-1 TGTGCCAGCAGTGAATCACTCAGCTACGAGCAGTACTTC CASSESLSYEQYF
. TRBJ1-2 few TRBV7-9 TGTGCCAGCAGCCACACGGACACCAACTATGGCTACACCTTC CASSHTDTNYGYTF
TRBD2 TRBJ2-7 many TRBV6-2/TRBV6-3 TGTGCCAGCAGGCTTACAGCGGGGGGCCCCTACGAGCAGTACTTC CASRLTAGGPYEQYF
TRBD1 TRBJ2-3 many TRBV7-3 TGTGCCAGCAGCCACACAGGGGGCACAGATACGCAGTATTTT CASSHTGGTDTQYF
. TRBJ1-5 few TRBV27 TGTGCCAGTCGTTCGGGGGAAAGCAATCAGCCCCAGCATTTT CASRSGESNQPQHF
. TRBJ1-5 many TRBV6-1 TGTGCCAGCAGTGAAGATGGAGGGACGAGTCAGCCCCAGCATTTT CASSEDGGTSQPQHF
TRBD2 TRBJ2-1 once TRBV4-2 TGTGCCAGCAGCCCAGTGGGACTAGCGGGGGTCCTCTACGAGCAGTTCTTC CASSPVGLAGVLYEQFF
TRBD2 TRBJ2-7 many TRBV6-6 TGTGCCAGCAGTTACTCATCTAGCGGGGGAAACGAGCAGTACTTC CASSYSSSGGNEQYF
TRBD2 TRBJ2-1 many TRBV6-6 TGTGCCAGCAGTTACTCGCGGGGGGCGAGGAATGAGCAGTTCTTC CASSYSRGARNEQFF
TRBD1 TRBJ1-1 . TRBV28 TGTGCCAGCAGTTCGTCGACAGGGAGTCCCACTGAAGCTTTCTTT CASSSSTGSPTEAFF
TRBD1 TRBJ2-5 . TRBV19 TGTGCCAGTAGTCCTGGACAGGGTGGAACTGAGGAGACCCAGTACTTC CASSPGQGGTEETQYF